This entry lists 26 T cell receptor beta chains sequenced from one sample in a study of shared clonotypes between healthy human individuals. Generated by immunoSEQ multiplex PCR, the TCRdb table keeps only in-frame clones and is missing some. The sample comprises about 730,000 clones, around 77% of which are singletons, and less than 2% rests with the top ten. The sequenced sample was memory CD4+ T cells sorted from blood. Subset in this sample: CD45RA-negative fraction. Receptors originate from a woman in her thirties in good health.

CDR3 DNA sequence: TGTGCCAGCAGCTTAGGGAGGGGTTCCGCCGGCTCTGGAAACACCATATATTTT. It codes for CASSLGRGSAGSGNTIYF. The V gene is TRBV7-2, the J gene TRBJ1-3; a possible D gene is TRBD1 (5 bases). Germline assignment: CDR1 SGHTA and CDR2 FQGNSA. Trimming shortened V by 1 base and J by 0 bases, and 16 bases separated the two germline ends. CDR3 length: 18 residues.

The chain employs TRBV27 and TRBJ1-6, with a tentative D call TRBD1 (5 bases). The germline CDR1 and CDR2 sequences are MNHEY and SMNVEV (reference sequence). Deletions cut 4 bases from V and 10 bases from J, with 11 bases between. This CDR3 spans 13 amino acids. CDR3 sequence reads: CASSYDSSSPLHF. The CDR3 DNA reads TGTGCCAGCAGTTACGACAGTAGCTCACCCCTCCACTTT.

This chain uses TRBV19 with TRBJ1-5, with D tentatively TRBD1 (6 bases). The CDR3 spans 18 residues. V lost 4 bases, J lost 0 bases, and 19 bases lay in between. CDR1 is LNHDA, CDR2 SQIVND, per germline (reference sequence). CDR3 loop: CASSTRGPGTYSNQPQHF. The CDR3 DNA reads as TGTGCCAGTAGTACCCGGGGGCCGGGGACTTATAGCAATCAGCCCCAGCATTTT. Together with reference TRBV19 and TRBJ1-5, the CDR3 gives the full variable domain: DGGITQSPKYLFRKEGQNVTLSCEQNLNHDAMYWYRQDPGQGLRLIYYSQIVNDFQKGDIAEGYSVSREKKESFPLTVTSAQKNPTAFYLCASSTRGPGTYSNQPQHFGDGTRLSIL.

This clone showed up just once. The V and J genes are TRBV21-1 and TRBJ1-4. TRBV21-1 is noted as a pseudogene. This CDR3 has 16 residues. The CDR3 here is CASSTGVGRRNEKLFF. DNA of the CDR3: TGTGCCAGCAGCACGGGGGTGGGACGGAGGAATGAAAAACTGTTTTTT.

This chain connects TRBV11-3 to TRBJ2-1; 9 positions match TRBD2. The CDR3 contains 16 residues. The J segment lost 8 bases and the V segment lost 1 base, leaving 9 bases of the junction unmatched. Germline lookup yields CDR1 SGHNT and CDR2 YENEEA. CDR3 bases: TGTGCCAGCAGCTTAGGGGTAGCGGGAGCAAGCGATGAGCAGTTCTTC. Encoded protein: CASSLGVAGASDEQFF.

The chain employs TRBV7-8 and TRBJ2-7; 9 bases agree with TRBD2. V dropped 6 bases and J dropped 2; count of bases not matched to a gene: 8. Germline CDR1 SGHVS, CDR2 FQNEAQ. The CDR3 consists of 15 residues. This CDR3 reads CASSIVGTSPYEQYF. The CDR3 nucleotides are TGTGCCAGCAGTATAGTCGGGACTAGCCCCTACGAGCAGTACTTC. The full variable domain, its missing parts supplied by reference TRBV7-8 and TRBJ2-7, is GAGVSQSPRYKVAKRGQDVALRCDPISGHVSLFWYQQALGQGPEFLTYFQNEAQLDKSGLPSDRFFAERPEGSVSTLKIQRTQQEDSAVYLCASSIVGTSPYEQYFGPGTRLTVT.

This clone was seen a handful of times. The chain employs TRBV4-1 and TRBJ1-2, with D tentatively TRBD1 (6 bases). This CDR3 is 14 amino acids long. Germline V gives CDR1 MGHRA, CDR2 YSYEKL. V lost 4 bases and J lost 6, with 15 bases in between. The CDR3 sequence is CASSPSGGEDGYTF. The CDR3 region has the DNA TGCGCCAGCAGCCCTTCGGGGGGCGAAGATGGCTACACCTTC.

The CDR3 nucleotides read TGTGCCATCGGTGGAGGGGCGGAAGCTGGCGAGCAGTACTTC. Protein product: CAIGGGAEAGEQYF. This chain uses TRBV10-3 with TRBJ2-7, with D maybe TRBD2 (6 bases). V lost 8 bases and J lost 6, with 20 bases in between. Germline lookup yields CDR1 ENHRY and CDR2 SYGVKD. This CDR3 region has 14 residues.

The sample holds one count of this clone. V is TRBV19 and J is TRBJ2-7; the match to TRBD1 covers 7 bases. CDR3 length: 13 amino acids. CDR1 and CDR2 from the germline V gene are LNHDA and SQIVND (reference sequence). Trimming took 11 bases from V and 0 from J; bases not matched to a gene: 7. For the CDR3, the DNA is TGTGCCTGGGGACAGCTTAGCTCCTACGAGCAGTACTTC. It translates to CAWGQLSSYEQYF. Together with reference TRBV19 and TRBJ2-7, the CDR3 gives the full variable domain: DGGITQSPKYLFRKEGQNVTLSCEQNLNHDAMYWYRQDPGQGLRLIYYSQIVNDFQKGDIAEGYSVSREKKESFPLTVTSAQKNPTAFYLCAWGQLSSYEQYFGPGTRLTVT.

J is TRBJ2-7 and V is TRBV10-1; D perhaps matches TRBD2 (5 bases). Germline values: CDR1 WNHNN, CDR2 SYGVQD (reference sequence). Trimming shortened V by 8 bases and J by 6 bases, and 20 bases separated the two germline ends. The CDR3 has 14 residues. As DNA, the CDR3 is TGCGCCAGCGGGATCGTGGGAGTATACCGCGAGCAGTACTTC. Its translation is CASGIVGVYREQYF.

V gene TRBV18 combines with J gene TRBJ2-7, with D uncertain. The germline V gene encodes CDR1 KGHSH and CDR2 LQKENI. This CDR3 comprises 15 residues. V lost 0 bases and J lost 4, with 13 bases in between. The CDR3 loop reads CASSPPSDWGYEQYF. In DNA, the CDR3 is TGTGCCAGCTCACCACCAAGTGACTGGGGATACGAGCAGTACTTC.

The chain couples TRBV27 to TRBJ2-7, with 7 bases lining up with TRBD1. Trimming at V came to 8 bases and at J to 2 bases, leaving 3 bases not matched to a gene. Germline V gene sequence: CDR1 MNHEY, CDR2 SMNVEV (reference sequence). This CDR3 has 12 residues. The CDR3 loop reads CASGDRAYEQYF. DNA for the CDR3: TGTGCCAGCGGTGACAGGGCCTACGAGCAGTACTTC.

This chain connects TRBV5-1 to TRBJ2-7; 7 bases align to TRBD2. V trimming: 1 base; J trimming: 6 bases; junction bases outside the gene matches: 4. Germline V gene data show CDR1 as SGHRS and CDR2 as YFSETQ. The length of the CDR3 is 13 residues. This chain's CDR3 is CASSLNQRGEQYF. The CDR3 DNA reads TGCGCCAGCAGCTTGAATCAGCGGGGCGAGCAGTACTTC.

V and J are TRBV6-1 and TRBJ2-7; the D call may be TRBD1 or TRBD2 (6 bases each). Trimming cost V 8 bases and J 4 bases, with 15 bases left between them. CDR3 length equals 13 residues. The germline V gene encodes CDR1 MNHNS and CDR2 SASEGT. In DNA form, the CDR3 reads TGTGCCAGCTCCTCGGGGGCCAGATACGAGCAGTACTTC. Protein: CASSSGARYEQYF.

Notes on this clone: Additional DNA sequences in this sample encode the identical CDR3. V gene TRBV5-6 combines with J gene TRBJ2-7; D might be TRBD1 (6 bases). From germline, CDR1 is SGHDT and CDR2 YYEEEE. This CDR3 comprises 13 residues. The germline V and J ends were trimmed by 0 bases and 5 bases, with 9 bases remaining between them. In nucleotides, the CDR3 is TGTGCCAGCAGCTTGGGGCAGGGGAACGAGCAGTACTTC. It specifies CASSLGQGNEQYF.

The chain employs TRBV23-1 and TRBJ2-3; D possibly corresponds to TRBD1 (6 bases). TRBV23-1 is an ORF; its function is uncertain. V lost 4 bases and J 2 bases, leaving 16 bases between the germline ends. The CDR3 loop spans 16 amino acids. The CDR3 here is CASSRRGASPTDTQYF. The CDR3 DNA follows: TGCGCCAGCAGTCGCAGGGGCGCTTCCCCCACAGATACGCAGTATTTT.

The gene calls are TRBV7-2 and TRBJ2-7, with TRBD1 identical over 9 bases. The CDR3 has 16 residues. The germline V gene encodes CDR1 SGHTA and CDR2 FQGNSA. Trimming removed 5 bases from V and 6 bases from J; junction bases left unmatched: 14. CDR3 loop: CASSRRAGTGISEQYF. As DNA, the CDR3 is TGTGCCAGCAGCCGGAGGGCCGGGACAGGGATAAGCGAGCAGTACTTC.

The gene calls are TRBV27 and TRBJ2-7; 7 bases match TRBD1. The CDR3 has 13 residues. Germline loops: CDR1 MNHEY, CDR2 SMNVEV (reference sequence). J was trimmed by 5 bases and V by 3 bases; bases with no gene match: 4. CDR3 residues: CASSFQTGDEQYF. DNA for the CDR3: TGTGCCAGCAGTTTCCAAACAGGGGACGAGCAGTACTTC.

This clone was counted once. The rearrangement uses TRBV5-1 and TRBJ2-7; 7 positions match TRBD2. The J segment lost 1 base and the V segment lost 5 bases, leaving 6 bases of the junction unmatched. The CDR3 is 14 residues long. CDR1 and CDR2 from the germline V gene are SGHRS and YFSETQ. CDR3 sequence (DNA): TGCGCCAGCAGGAACGAGCGGGGTTCCTACGAGCAGTACTTC. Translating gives CASRNERGSYEQYF.

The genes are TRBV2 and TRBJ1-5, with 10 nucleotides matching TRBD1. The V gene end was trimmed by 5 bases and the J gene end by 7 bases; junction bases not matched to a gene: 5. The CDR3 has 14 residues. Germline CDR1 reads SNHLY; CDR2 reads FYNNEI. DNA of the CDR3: TGTGCCAGCAGTCGACAGGGGGCATGGCAGCCCCAGCATTTT. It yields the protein CASSRQGAWQPQHF.

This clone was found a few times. CDR3 nucleotides: TGTGCCAGCAGTGATGGGACAGGGACTGCTCAGCCCCAGCATTTT. Translation: CASSDGTGTAQPQHF. The J gene is TRBJ1-5, the V gene TRBV6-1, with 9 nucleotides matching TRBD1. Germline CDR1 is MNHNS and CDR2 is SASEGT. CDR3 length: 15 residues. With V trimmed by 3 bases and J by 6 bases, 6 bases remained unmatched.

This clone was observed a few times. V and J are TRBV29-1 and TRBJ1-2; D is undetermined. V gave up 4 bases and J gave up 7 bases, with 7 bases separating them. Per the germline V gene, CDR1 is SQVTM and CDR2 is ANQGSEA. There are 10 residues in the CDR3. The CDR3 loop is CSVGEGGYTF. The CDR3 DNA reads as TGCAGCGTTGGAGAGGGTGGCTACACCTTC.

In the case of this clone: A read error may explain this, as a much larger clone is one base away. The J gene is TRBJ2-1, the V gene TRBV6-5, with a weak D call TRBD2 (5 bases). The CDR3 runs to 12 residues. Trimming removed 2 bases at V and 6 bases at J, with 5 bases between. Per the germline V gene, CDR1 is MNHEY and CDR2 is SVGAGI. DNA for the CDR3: TGTGCCAGCAGTTACGAGGGCAATGAGCAGTTCTTC. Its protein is CASSYEGNEQFF.

CDR3 in amino acids: CASSLGTDLTDTQYF. The DNA for the CDR3 is TGTGCCAGCAGTTTAGGGACAGACCTCACAGATACGCAGTATTTT. The V call is TRBV28, the J call TRBJ2-3; 7 nucleotides match TRBD1. Losses at the gene ends were 2 bases for V and 2 bases for J; bases not matched to a gene: 4. Germline V CDR1 and CDR2: MDHEN, SYDVKM. The CDR3 runs 15 residues.

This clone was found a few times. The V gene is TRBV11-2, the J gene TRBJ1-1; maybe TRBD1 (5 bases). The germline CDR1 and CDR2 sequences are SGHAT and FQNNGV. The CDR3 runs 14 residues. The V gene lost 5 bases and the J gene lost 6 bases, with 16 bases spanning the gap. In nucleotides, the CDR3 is TGTGCCAGCAGCCCCTTGGGGGGGACGGCTGAAGCTTTCTTT. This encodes CASSPLGGTAEAFF.

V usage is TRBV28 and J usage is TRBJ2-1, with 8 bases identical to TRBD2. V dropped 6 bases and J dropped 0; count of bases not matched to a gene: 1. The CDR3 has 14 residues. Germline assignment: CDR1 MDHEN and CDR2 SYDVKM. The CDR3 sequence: CASRGTSSYNEQFF. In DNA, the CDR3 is TGTGCCAGCAGAGGGACTAGCTCCTACAATGAGCAGTTCTTC.